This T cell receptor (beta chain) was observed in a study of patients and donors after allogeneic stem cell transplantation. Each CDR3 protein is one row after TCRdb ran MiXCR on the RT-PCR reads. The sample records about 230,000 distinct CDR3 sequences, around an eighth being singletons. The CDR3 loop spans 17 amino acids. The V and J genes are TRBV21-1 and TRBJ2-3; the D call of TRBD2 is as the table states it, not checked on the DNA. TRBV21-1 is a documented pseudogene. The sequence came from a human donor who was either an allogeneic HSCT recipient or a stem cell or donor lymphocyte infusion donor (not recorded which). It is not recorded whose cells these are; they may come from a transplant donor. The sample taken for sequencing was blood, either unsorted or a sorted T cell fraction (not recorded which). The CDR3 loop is CASSNREGRTGTDTQYF. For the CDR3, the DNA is TGTGCCAGCAGCAACCGGGAGGGCCGAACCGGCACAGATACGCAGTATTTT.